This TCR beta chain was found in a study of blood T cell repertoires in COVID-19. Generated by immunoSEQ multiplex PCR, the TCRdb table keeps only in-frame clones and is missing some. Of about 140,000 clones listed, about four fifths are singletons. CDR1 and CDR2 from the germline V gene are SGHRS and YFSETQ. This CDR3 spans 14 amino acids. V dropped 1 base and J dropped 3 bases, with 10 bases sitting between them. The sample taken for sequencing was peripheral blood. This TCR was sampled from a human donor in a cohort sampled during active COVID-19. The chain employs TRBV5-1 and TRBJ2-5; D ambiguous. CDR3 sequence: CASSLWVTKETQYF. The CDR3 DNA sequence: TGCGCCAGCAGCTTGTGGGTAACTAAAGAGACCCAGTACTTC.